Presented here are 2 T cell receptor beta chains from one specimen sequenced in a study of blood T cell repertoires in COVID-19 (TCRdb year 2020). The library was prepared using the immunoSEQ multiplex PCR assay. TCRdb carries this immuneACCESS record with in-frame sequences only. Its versions omit some clonotypes, under half of them owing to an unresolved V gene in the studies checked, with the rest unexplained. Counted in this sample were 150,000 to 200,000 clones; 86% of them appeared once. 20% to 25% of the sample is in the top ten clones. The material sequenced was PBMCs or T cells enriched from blood (not recorded which). Source of these receptors: a woman in her forties in a cohort exposed to, infected with or recovered from COVID-19 (not recorded which).

V and J are TRBV23-1 and TRBJ2-1; 10 nucleotides align to TRBD2. TRBV23-1 is filed as an ORF, its function uncertain. The junction had 5 bases not matched to a gene; V was cut back by 4 bases and J by 8 bases. This CDR3 has 14 residues. Here the CDR3 reads CASSRSGGADEQFF. Here the CDR3 DNA reads TGCGCCAGCAGTCGGAGCGGGGGGGCCGATGAGCAGTTCTTC.

The chain combines TRBV7-9 with TRBJ2-5; the match to TRBD2 covers 10 bases. CDR1 is SEHNR and CDR2 is FQNEAQ in the germline V gene (reference sequence). The length of the CDR3 is 16 residues. J lost 0 bases, V lost 6 bases, and 7 bases had no gene match. This chain's CDR3 is CASRLGLAGDQETQYF. Written as DNA, the CDR3 is TGTGCCAGCAGACTGGGGCTAGCGGGAGACCAAGAGACCCAGTACTTC. Full variable domain (outside the CDR3, taken from reference TRBV7-9 and TRBJ2-5): DTGVSQNPRHKITKRGQNVTFRCDPISEHNRLYWYRQTLGQGPEFLTYFQNEAQLEKSRLLSDRFSAERPKGSFSTLEIQRTEQGDSAMYLCASRLGLAGDQETQYFGPGTRLLVL.